These T cell receptor beta chains were read from a single sample in a study of blood T cell repertoires in COVID-19. Clones were sequenced by immunoSEQ multiplex PCR, and TCRdb holds only the in-frame ones, with some missing. The data show 150,000 to 200,000 clones, approximately 85% seen once. Sequenced material: peripheral blood. The receptors were sampled from a man between 60 and 75 years old with active or convalescent COVID-19. Both conserved end residues are part of each CDR3. The order of the fields is D gene, V gene, J gene, clone size, CDR3 DNA, CDR3 protein. D genes are given only for firm matches. Clone size is stated in some rows and not others, as once, few, many or a class when expanded.

>TRBD1|TRBV3-1/TRBV3-2|TRBJ1-2|-
TGTGCCAGCAGCCAAGAGGACAGGAACTATGGCTACACCTTC
CASSQEDRNYGYTF
>TRBD1|TRBV7-9|TRBJ2-5|-
TGTGCCAGCAGCTTAGGGGGACAGGCTTTACAGACCCAGTACTTC
CASSLGGQALQTQYF
>-|TRBV5-1|TRBJ2-6|-
TGCGCCAGCAGCTTGGAGGGGCGCGGTGGGGCCAACGTCCTGACTTTC
CASSLEGRGGANVLTF
>-|TRBV3-1/TRBV3-2|TRBJ1-4|-
TGTGCCAGCAGCCAGGCAGGGGTTCGAGAAAAACTGTTTTTT
CASSQAGVREKLFF
>-|TRBV25-1|TRBJ2-1|-
TGTGCCAGCAGTGACCTCGGCGGGATCACAAGCTCCTACAATGAGCAGTTCTTC
CASSDLGGITSSYNEQFF
>TRBD1|TRBV2|TRBJ1-5|-
TGTGCCAGCAGCGGGACAGTCCTCCGTAGCAATCAGCCCCAGCATTTT
CASSGTVLRSNQPQHF
>-|TRBV28|TRBJ2-7|-
TGTGCCAGCAGTCACCCCGCCCCGGGGTCCTACGAGCAGTACTTC
CASSHPAPGSYEQYF
>TRBD1|TRBV19|TRBJ2-2|-
TGTGCCAGTAGTATGACAGGGGGCTCCACCGGGGAGCTGTTTTTT
CASSMTGGSTGELFF
>TRBD2|TRBV5-4|TRBJ2-7|-
TGTGCCAGCAGCTTGGCGGGTAGCGGGCCCTACGAGCAGTACTTC
CASSLAGSGPYEQYF
>-|TRBV12-3/TRBV12-4|TRBJ1-1|-
TGTGCCAGCAGTTTAGGGAGGGGCCCTGAAGCTTTCTTT
CASSLGRGPEAFF
>TRBD2|TRBV15|TRBJ2-3|-
TGTGCCACCAGCAGAGATTGGCTAGCGGGCCCGACTGGTACAGATACGCAGTATTTT
CATSRDWLAGPTGTDTQYF
>TRBD2|TRBV18|TRBJ2-5|-
TGTGCCAGCTCACCATCGCCTCGCGGGAGAGAAGAGACCCAGTACTTC
CASSPSPRGREETQYF
>TRBD2|TRBV5-4|TRBJ2-3|-
TGTGCCAGCAGCTTGGGTGCGGGAGGTACGGCAAATACGCAGTATTTT
CASSLGAGGTANTQYF
>-|TRBV6-1|TRBJ1-2|-
TGTGCCAGCAGTGAGGTCTGGAGGGGTGATGGCTACACCTTC
CASSEVWRGDGYTF
>TRBD1|TRBV10-3|TRBJ2-7|-
TGTGCCCAAGGACAGGGGGCGAGCTCCTACGAGCAGTACTTC
CAQGQGASSYEQYF
>-|TRBV6-2/TRBV6-3|TRBJ1-2|-
TGTGCCAGCAGCCCGGGAGGGGTAGCTGGCTACACCTTC
CASSPGGVAGYTF
>-|TRBV3-1/TRBV3-2|TRBJ2-3|-
TGTGCCAGCAGCTGGAGGCGGGGCAACACAGATACGCAGTATTTT
CASSWRRGNTDTQYF
>-|TRBV5-1|TRBJ2-5|-
TGCGCCAGCAGCTTGGGGCTAGCAGTACAAGAGACCCAGTACTTC
CASSLGLAVQETQYF
>-|TRBV5-1|TRBJ1-5|once
TGCGCCAGCAGCTTGGTTCCCGGCGGATACAATCAGCCCCAGCATTTT
CASSLVPGGYNQPQHF
>TRBD1|TRBV23-1|TRBJ2-7|-
TGCGCCAGCAGTCCCCCCCCGCGGACAGGGCACTCCTACGAGCAGTACTTC
CASSPPPRTGHSYEQYF
>-|TRBV6-4|TRBJ1-2|few
TGTGCCAGCAGTGACTCGGGAGGGAAGTATGGCTACACCTTC
CASSDSGGKYGYTF
>-|TRBV5-4|TRBJ1-1|-
TGTGCCAGCAGCTTCCCAGGGGCCCTGAATCTTGAAGCTTTCTTT
CASSFPGALNLEAFF
>TRBD2|TRBV2|TRBJ2-1|-
TGTGCCAGCAGGGCCGGGACTAGCGCCTACAATGAGCAGTTCTTC
CASRAGTSAYNEQFF
>TRBD1|TRBV5-6|TRBJ1-4|-
TGTGCCAGCAGCGGGGTAAGGGACAGAACTAATGAAAAACTGTTTTTT
CASSGVRDRTNEKLFF
>-|TRBV4-1|TRBJ2-7|-
TGCGCCAGCAGCAAACAGGGAATCCACGAGCAGTACTTC
CASSKQGIHEQYF
>-|TRBV6-1|TRBJ2-2|-
TGTGCCAGCAGTGAAGCGTGGCTTATCACCGGGGAGCTGTTTTTT
CASSEAWLITGELFF
>-|TRBV11-2|TRBJ2-7|-
TGTGCCAGCAGCTTTATCAGTAATTCCTACGAGCAGTACTTC
CASSFISNSYEQYF
>-|TRBV11-2|TRBJ1-2|-
TGTGCCAGCAGCGACACAAGGGGGAGCGCCCGGGGCTACACCTTC
CASSDTRGSARGYTF